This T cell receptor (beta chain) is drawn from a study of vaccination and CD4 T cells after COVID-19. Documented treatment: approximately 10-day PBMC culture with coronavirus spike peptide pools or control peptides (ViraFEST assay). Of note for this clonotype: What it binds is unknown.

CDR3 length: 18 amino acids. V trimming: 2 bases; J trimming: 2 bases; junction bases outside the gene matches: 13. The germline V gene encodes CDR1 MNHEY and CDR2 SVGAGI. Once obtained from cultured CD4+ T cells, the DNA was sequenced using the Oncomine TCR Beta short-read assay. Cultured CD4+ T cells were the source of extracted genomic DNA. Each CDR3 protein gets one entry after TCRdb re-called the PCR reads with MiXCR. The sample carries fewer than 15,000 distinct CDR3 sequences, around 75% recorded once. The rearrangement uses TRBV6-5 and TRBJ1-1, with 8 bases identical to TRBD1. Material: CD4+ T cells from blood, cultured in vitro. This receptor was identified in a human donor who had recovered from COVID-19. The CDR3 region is CASSYRKRTGRGNTEAFF. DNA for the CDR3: TGTGCCAGCAGTTACCGGAAGAGGACAGGGAGGGGTAACACTGAAGCTTTCTTT.